One and the same sample provided the 11 T cell receptor beta chains below, sequenced in a study of cytomegalovirus exposure and HLA in healthy donors. The PCR had 60 Vbeta and 13 Jbeta primers. TCRdb's table, derived via immunoSEQ multiplex PCR, lists solely in-frame clones and lacks some. Of roughly 170,000 clones listed, 84% are singletons. Source material: PBMCs. The receptor source for this set is a man between 18 and 29 years old in good health and CMV-seronegative.

The chain has TRBV18 and TRBJ2-5; D call uncertain. The V end was cut by 6 bases, the J end by 2 bases, with 10 bases between. This CDR3 is 13 amino acids long. Germline CDR1 and CDR2: KGHSH and LQKENI. The CDR3 sequence is CASSLGLQETQYF. The DNA of the CDR3 is TGTGCCAGCTCCTTGGGCTTACAAGAGACCCAGTACTTC.

The chain uses TRBV19 and TRBJ2-1; D perhaps matches TRBD1 (6 bases). Trimming left V 8 bases short and J 1 base short, with 15 bases between. Germline V lookup: CDR1 LNHDA, CDR2 SQIVND (reference sequence). The CDR3 loop spans 15 amino acids. The CDR3 region has the DNA TGTGCCAGTCGGCTGATGACAGGTTCCTACAATGAGCAGTTCTTC. Its protein is CASRLMTGSYNEQFF.

V is TRBV2 and J is TRBJ2-2; D is ambiguous. Per germline, CDR1 SNHLY and CDR2 FYNNEI. The V end was cut by 0 bases, the J end by 4 bases, with 3 bases between. The CDR3 extends over 13 amino acids. The CDR3: CASSEASTGELFF. The CDR3, as DNA: TGTGCCAGCAGTGAAGCGAGCACCGGGGAGCTGTTTTTT.

The rearrangement links TRBV27 to TRBJ2-2; 7 bases are a match to TRBD1. This CDR3 region has 16 residues. Germline values: CDR1 MNHEY, CDR2 SMNVEV (reference sequence). Trimming removed 5 bases from V and 6 bases from J; junction bases left unmatched: 12. CDR3 sequence reads: CASSRAWTGRAGELFF. CDR3 in DNA: TGTGCCAGCAGTCGAGCCTGGACAGGCCGCGCCGGGGAGCTGTTTTTT.

The chain recombines TRBV10-3 with TRBJ1-1; a weak D match, TRBD1 (5 bases). Germline CDR1 ENHRY, CDR2 SYGVKD. This CDR3 is 13 amino acids long. V lost 3 bases, J lost 4 bases, and 9 bases lay in between. CDR3 sequence reads: CAISDRVGTEAFF. For the CDR3, the DNA is TGTGCCATCAGTGACAGGGTTGGCACTGAAGCTTTCTTT.

The gene calls are TRBV9 and TRBJ1-1, with TRBD1 as a possible D gene (5 bases). Germline CDR1 SGDLS, CDR2 YYNGEE. The CDR3 totals 16 residues. Trimming cost V 0 bases and J 2 bases, with 14 bases left between them. In nucleotides, the CDR3 is TGTGCCAGCAGCGTAGTTTTAGGGGCGCATAACACTGAAGCTTTCTTT. This encodes CASSVVLGAHNTEAFF.

The CDR3 loop reads CASSLDGRYGYTF. DNA of the CDR3: TGTGCCAGCAGCTTAGACGGGAGATATGGCTACACCTTC. This chain joins TRBV7-9 and TRBJ1-2; D is undetermined. Germline CDR1 is SEHNR and CDR2 is FQNEAQ (reference sequence). This CDR3 is built from 13 residues. V was trimmed by 1 base and J by 5 bases, leaving 8 bases between them.

There are a few counts of this clone. The V and J genes are TRBV7-9 and TRBJ1-3, with D unclear. With 2 bases removed from V and 3 bases from J, the gap between germline ends came to 5 bases. The CDR3 consists of 13 residues. CDR1 and CDR2 (germline): SEHNR, FQNEAQ (reference sequence). Here the CDR3 DNA reads TGTGCCAGCAGCTTACTACTTGGAAACACCATATATTTT. It translates to CASSLLLGNTIYF. Full variable domain (remainder filled in from reference TRBV7-9 and TRBJ1-3): DTGVSQNPRHKITKRGQNVTFRCDPISEHNRLYWYRQTLGQGPEFLTYFQNEAQLEKSRLLSDRFSAERPKGSFSTLEIQRTEQGDSAMYLCASSLLLGNTIYFGEGSWLTVV.

The CDR3 nucleotides are TGTGCCAGCAGCCCGACTAGCGGGCGAGAGACCCAGTACTTC. Amino acids: CASSPTSGRETQYF. The chain carries TRBV7-9 and TRBJ2-5, with 10 positions matching TRBD2. Germline V gene lookup returns CDR1 SEHNR and CDR2 FQNEAQ (reference sequence). The CDR3 spans 14 residues. J lost 4 bases, V lost 5 bases, and 4 bases had no gene match.

V gene TRBV19 combines with J gene TRBJ1-2; no clear D gene. This CDR3 has 15 residues. Germline lookup yields CDR1 LNHDA and CDR2 SQIVND (reference sequence). Trimming removed 4 bases from V and 1 base from J, with 13 bases in between. CDR3 bases: TGTGCCAGTAGTACTAGTCCCGGCGGTAACTATGGCTACACCTTC. Residues: CASSTSPGGNYGYTF.

V gene TRBV11-3 combines with J gene TRBJ1-2, with D perhaps TRBD1 (6 bases). Germline CDR1 SGHNT, CDR2 YENEEA. Trimming took 5 bases from V and 6 from J, leaving 10 bases between them. The CDR3 spans 12 residues. This CDR3 is CASSIQGDGYTF. In DNA, the CDR3 is TGTGCCAGCAGCATACAGGGAGATGGCTACACCTTC. The full variable domain, in which reference TRBV11-3 and TRBJ1-2 provide the parts outside the CDR3, is EAGVVQSPRYKIIEKKQPVAFWCNPISGHNTLYWYLQNLGQGPELLIRYENEEAVDDSQLPKDRFSAERLKGVDSTLKIQPAELGDSAVYLCASSIQGDGYTFGSGTRLTVV.